The 16 T cell receptor beta chains presented below share a single source sample, sequenced in a study of T cell clonotyping in hematopoietic cell transplantation. Clones were read by immunoSEQ multiplex PCR, and TCRdb kept only the in-frame ones, dropping some. The sample contains 30,000 or so clones, around 90% of which appear only once. Source: PBMCs, taken 100 days after allogeneic stem cell transplant. These receptors were taken from a female patient aged 45 to 65 who had an allogeneic stem cell transplant from a related donor, so the T cells may come from the graft donor. Some clones in this sample may be carry-over from other donors' samples.

This chain uses TRBV6-5 with TRBJ2-7; TRBD1 agrees at 10 bases. The CDR3 loop spans 15 amino acids. The trim removed 5 bases at V and 3 bases at J, leaving 7 bases unmatched. Germline V gene sequence: CDR1 MNHEY, CDR2 SVGAGI. CDR3 bases: TGTGCCAGCAGTCCTTCGACAGGGGGCGACTACGAGCAGTACTTC. As protein: CASSPSTGGDYEQYF.

The chain carries TRBV29-1 and TRBJ2-7, with 8 positions matching TRBD2. This CDR3 spans 14 amino acids. Looked up from germline, CDR1 is SQVTM and CDR2 is ANQGSEA. V shed 5 bases and J 3 bases; nucleotides not matched to a gene: 9. CDR3: CSVMTSVGVYEQYF. Written as DNA, the CDR3 is TGCAGCGTTATGACTAGCGTTGGTGTCTACGAGCAGTACTTC.

The chain recombines TRBV11-2 with TRBJ1-4, with 8 bases matching TRBD1. Per germline, CDR1 SGHAT and CDR2 FQNNGV. The junction had 5 bases not matched to a gene; V was cut back by 4 bases and J by 7 bases. CDR3 length: 14 residues. DNA of the CDR3: TGTGCCAGCAGCTACGGACAGGGTAGTGAAAAACTGTTTTTT. It encodes CASSYGQGSEKLFF.

The rearrangement links TRBV29-1 to TRBJ2-7; D not resolved. Between the trimmed V and J ends, which lost 1 base and 5 bases, there was a span of 9 bases. The CDR3 has 12 residues. Germline V gene lookup returns CDR1 SQVTM and CDR2 ANQGSEA. CDR3 sequence reads: CSVEGRKNEQYF. As DNA, the CDR3 is TGCAGCGTTGAAGGTAGGAAAAACGAGCAGTACTTC.

This chain connects TRBV29-1 to TRBJ1-1; weak D call: TRBD1 (5 bases). Germline values: CDR1 SQVTM, CDR2 ANQGSEA. The CDR3 spans 13 residues. V gave up 4 bases and J gave up 1 base, with 10 bases separating them. CDR3 amino acids: CSVGGFSNTEAFF. DNA for the CDR3: TGCAGCGTTGGGGGGTTCTCGAACACTGAAGCTTTCTTT.

J is TRBJ1-1 and V is TRBV5-1, with D possibly TRBD1 on 5 matching bases. The CDR3 spans 14 residues. Germline CDR1 reads SGHRS; CDR2 reads YFSETQ. Trimming took off 0 bases at V and 8 bases at J, with 14 bases between the two ends. CDR3 DNA sequence: TGCGCCAGCAGCTTGGTTCCAGGGAAGGTGGAAGCTTTCTTT. Protein: CASSLVPGKVEAFF.

Sample share makes this clone large. This chain links TRBV11-3 with TRBJ2-2; D is unclear. Between the trimmed V and J ends, which lost 6 bases and 1 base, there was a span of 12 bases. The CDR3 runs to 15 residues. The germline V gene has CDR1 SGHNT and CDR2 YENEEA. The CDR3 DNA reads as TGTGCCAGCAGTGAAGGACCGTGGAACACCGGGGAGCTGTTTTTT. Its translation: CASSEGPWNTGELFF.

V is TRBV19 and J is TRBJ1-2; D is unclear. CDR3 length: 14 residues. The V end lost 3 bases, the J end lost 3 bases, and 11 bases lay between the germline ends. Germline CDR1 LNHDA, CDR2 SQIVND (reference sequence). The CDR3 spells CASSIDGEDYGYTF. The CDR3 DNA reads TGTGCCAGTAGTATTGATGGGGAAGACTATGGCTACACCTTC.

J is TRBJ2-3 and V is TRBV7-2; no clear D. V was clipped by 5 bases and J by 0 bases, with 6 bases between them. The CDR3 runs 13 residues. CDR1 is SGHTA and CDR2 is FQGNSA in the germline V gene. The CDR3 DNA reads TGTGCCAGCAGCGTCGGAAGCACAGATACGCAGTATTTT. Amino acids: CASSVGSTDTQYF.

The chain carries TRBV5-4 and TRBJ1-2; 7 nucleotides agree with TRBD1. Germline V gene sequence: CDR1 SGHNT, CDR2 YYREEE (reference sequence). Trimming removed 0 bases from V and 5 bases from J; junction bases left unmatched: 10. The CDR3 is made up of 16 amino acids. As DNA, the CDR3 is TGTGCCAGCAGCTTGGGTTTGGGGACAGACCTATATGGCTACACCTTC. It codes for CASSLGLGTDLYGYTF.

CDR3 DNA: TGTGCCAGCAGCCCCGACACGACCGCTTACGAGCAGTACTTC. It yields the protein CASSPDTTAYEQYF. V and J are TRBV6-6 and TRBJ2-7, with D unclear. The V gene's germline CDR1 is MNHNY and CDR2 SVGAGI (reference sequence). This CDR3 region has 14 residues. Trimming removed 6 bases at V and 4 bases at J, with 16 bases between.

CDR3 amino acids: CASRGGIDTDTQYF. The CDR3 DNA follows: TGTGCCAGCAGGGGGGGGATAGACACAGATACGCAGTATTTT. The V and J genes are TRBV7-2 and TRBJ2-3, with 7 bases lining up with TRBD2. Looked up from germline, CDR1 is SGHTA and CDR2 is FQGNSA. The CDR3 has 14 residues. J lost 2 bases, V lost 6 bases, and 5 bases had no gene match.

This clone appeared once. The chain links TRBV11-2 to TRBJ2-2; 9 nucleotides agree with TRBD2. The CDR3 is 16 residues long. CDR1 is SGHAT, CDR2 FQNNGV, per germline. The junction had 9 bases not matched to a gene; V was cut back by 5 bases and J by 5 bases. The DNA for the CDR3 is TGTGCCAGCAGCCACACGGGACTAGCAAAAACCGGGGAGCTGTTTTTT. It specifies CASSHTGLAKTGELFF.

The rearrangement links TRBV11-2 to TRBJ2-2, with D possibly being TRBD1 or TRBD2 (6 bases each). Trimming stripped 5 bases from V and 5 bases from J, with 24 bases between. This CDR3 spans 18 amino acids. In germline, CDR1 is SGHAT, CDR2 FQNNGV. CDR3 nucleotides: TGTGCCAGCAGCCCGAAAAGGGCATCGGGGGCCAGGACCGGGGAGCTGTTTTTT. Residues: CASSPKRASGARTGELFF.

V and J are TRBV5-1 and TRBJ1-6; TRBD1 is a possible D gene (6 bases). Germline V gene sequence: CDR1 SGHRS, CDR2 YFSETQ. This CDR3 is 15 amino acids long. Trimming removed 0 bases from V and 9 bases from J, with 13 bases in between. Here the CDR3 reads CASSLVGGEGSPLHF. CDR3 DNA sequence: TGCGCCAGCAGCTTGGTAGGGGGAGAGGGTTCACCCCTCCACTTT.

The chain employs TRBV9 and TRBJ2-5; 9 positions match TRBD2. Looked up from germline, CDR1 is SGDLS and CDR2 is YYNGEE. The CDR3 runs to 17 residues. The junction had 15 bases not matched to a gene; V was cut back by 4 bases and J by 5 bases. The CDR3 loop reads CASSLGIRGGAGETQYF. The CDR3 bases are TGTGCCAGCAGCCTCGGGATTCGCGGGGGGGCCGGGGAGACCCAGTACTTC.